This TCR beta chain was sequenced in a study of blood T cell repertoires in COVID-19 (TCRdb year 2020). Concerning the study at large: Samples covering the acute and convalescent phases of COVID-19 were provided by collaborators in the United States, Italy and Spain. Deeply sampled blood TCRbeta repertoires from subjects exposed to, actively infected with, or recovered from COVID-19 were included in the dataset. The prospective study material was composed of cDNA or gDNA derived from T cells, B-cell-depleted T cells, or PBMCs. Where available, HLA class I and class II types were taken from metadata supplied by the sample provider and were not determined by assay-based typing. The samples were drawn from the first 160 participants of the ongoing ImmuneRACE study and from 1,200 or so subjects provided by 6 global collaborators. The repertoires were made available in a free public database intended to serve as a resource for research on the immune response to SARS-CoV-2. A de-identified subject ID, COVID-19 status, age in years and sex were almost always included in the sample metadata.

Results the study describes overall, beyond this receptor: Clinical and demographic metadata were provided uncurated, with the amount varying by source and participant.

Participants in the prospective study were enrolled through a virtual design, were aged about 18 to 100 years, and lived in some 24 United States geographic areas. Cohort assignment in the prospective study relied on participant-reported clinical history from a screening survey and a study questionnaire. Exposed participants had been in contact with someone with a PCR-confirmed or clinician-diagnosed COVID-19 case within 2 weeks of study entry. In the prospective study, mobile phlebotomists collected whole blood, serum and a nasopharyngeal or oropharyngeal swab from each participant. Prospective study participants could optionally give additional blood draws and questionnaires over an approximately two-month period. Blood samples from the prospective study were shipped frozen or at room temperature prior to DNA extraction. TCRbeta CDR3 regions were amplified from genomic DNA by means of the immunoSEQ Assay, a bias-controlled multiplex PCR. In the authors' own workflow: Nucleated cell counts per sample were estimated from amplification of reference gene primers within the assay. To quantify the absolute abundance of each unique TCRbeta CDR3 rearrangement, sequence reads were collapsed and filtered. Productive Simpson clonality was computed per sample as the square root of Simpson's diversity index over productive rearrangements. The clones in this table, taken by TCRdb from immuneACCESS, are in-frame only. Not every clone is retained; where verified, under half of the shortfall comes from an unresolved V gene, and the cause of the rest is unknown. Clone size and the V and J calls come from that table; the DNA yielded D and trimming. The sample records some 300,000 clones, roughly 90% of which are singletons. Jointly, the top ten make up less than 3.5% of the sample.

Concerning this clone itself: Its specific antigen is unknown. Per-nucleotide qualities are absent, and no much larger clonotype sits a single base away.

The specimen sequenced was PBMCs or T cells enriched from blood (not recorded which). The TCR sequence derives from a woman between 50 and 59 years old who had been exposed to COVID-19.

The CDR3 region: CASKSGTYPEAFF. The DNA is TGTGCCAGCAAATCCGGGACTTATCCTGAAGCTTTCTTT. This sequence uses TRBV27 and TRBJ1-1, and perhaps TRBD1 as D gene, on 5 matching bases. A distance of 15 bases separates the germline ends of V and J, which lose 7 bases and 6 bases respectively. According to the germline V gene (reference sequence), CDR1 reads MNHEY and CDR2 reads SMNVEV. The CDR3 holds 13 amino acids from the cysteine to the phenylalanine. Only the CDR3 region is kept as DNA, spanning 39 bases read in frame from base 1.